This T cell receptor (beta chain) was sequenced for a study of cytomegalovirus exposure and HLA in healthy donors. Study-wide context: The same platform was used for the approximately 120 validation repertoires as for the approximately 670 first-cohort repertoires, as reported in a later analysis.

Assay used: immunoSEQ multiplex PCR; TCRdb lists only in-frame clones, some missing. The table has about 200,000 clones, roughly 91% seen once. Germline V gene data show CDR1 as SGHVS and CDR2 as FQNEAQ. The CDR3 loop spans 14 amino acids. The junction had 2 bases not matched to a gene; V was cut back by 1 base and J by 2 bases. The donors were members of the approximately 120-subject validation cohort (separate from the 666-subject first cohort). Overall study results and limits: Cytomegalovirus association was listed for 164 TCR beta chains.

Concerning this clone itself: Its antigen remains unknown.

This receptor was identified in a woman under 30 in good health and CMV-seropositive. Input material: PBMCs. The rearrangement links TRBV7-8 to TRBJ2-7; 7 nucleotides agree with TRBD2. DNA of the CDR3: TGTGCCAGCAGCTTAGGGACTAGTCCCTACGAGCAGTACTTC. It specifies CASSLGTSPYEQYF.